This T cell receptor beta chain was documented in a study of CD4 T cells in relation to SARS-CoV-2 and coronaviruses. Study-wide points: Approximately 65% of donors had memory CD4+ clonotypes crossrecognizing SARS-CoV-2 and common cold coronavirus spike.

Generated by immunoSEQ multiplex PCR, the TCRdb table keeps only in-frame clones and is missing some. The repertoire holds about 26,000 clones, with about two thirds as singletons. The unexposed donors gave CD4+ T cells in about 2011-2018, prior to COVID-19. The cells were cultured for approximately ten days before CD4+ T cells were isolated. Testing used SARS-CoV-2 S/N and four cold-coronavirus spikes on unexposed-donor CD4+ T cells, cells permitting. CDR1 and CDR2 from the germline V gene are MGHDK and SYGVNS. Between the trimmed V and J ends, which lost 5 bases and 6 bases, there was a span of 13 bases. CDR3 length equals 14 residues. About this clone: Its antigen remains unknown.

Specimen: CD4+ T cells from PBMCs, cultured in vitro. The V call is TRBV25-1, the J call TRBJ1-4; D gene uncertain. The receptor's source is a human donor in good health. CDR3 coding DNA: TGTGCCAGCAGTCCAGCTTTGGGAGATGAAAAACTGTTTTTT. Its translation is CASSPALGDEKLFF. The whole variable domain, remainder taken from reference TRBV25-1 and TRBJ1-4, is EADIYQTPRYLVIGTGKKITLECSQTMGHDKMYWYQQDPGMELHLIHYSYGVNSTEKGDLSSESTVSRIRTEHFPLTLESARPSHTSQYLCASSPALGDEKLFFGSGTQLSVL.